The clone carrying this T cell receptor (beta chain) was picked up one time. In the original workflow: Estimates of nucleated cell counts were drawn from the amplification of reference gene primers. This table comes from immunoSEQ multiplex PCR, and its TCRdb copy is limited to in-frame clones, with some not included. That table gives V, J and clone size, and the DNA gave D and trimming. This table has 130,000 to 150,000 clones, approximately 90% appearing once. The data originate from a study of blood T cell repertoires in COVID-19. Participants were aged about 18 to 100 years from 20 to 30 US areas. Trimming took off 3 bases at V and 5 bases at J, with 8 bases between the two ends. CDR3 length: 14 amino acids. Germline V CDR1 and CDR2: LNHDA, SQIVND (reference sequence).

Sequencing was carried out using PBMCs or T cells enriched from blood (not recorded which). The sequence derives from a woman in her forties who had been exposed to COVID-19. V usage is TRBV19 and J usage is TRBJ1-6; D gene unclear. CDR3 bases: TGTGCCAGTAGTATTGCGGAGGATAATTCACCCCTCCACTTT. Translation: CASSIAEDNSPLHF.